Below are 17 T cell receptor beta chains sequenced from a single sample in a study of shared clonotypes between healthy human individuals. Using immunoSEQ multiplex PCR, the repertoire was profiled, and TCRdb retains in-frame clones only, with some absent. Of some 2,500,000 clones listed, about nine tenths were seen once; the top ten hold 0.37%. The sequenced material came from naive CD4+ T cells from PBMCs. Indicated subset: CD45RA+ positively selected. These receptors were taken from a man aged 18-30 years in good health. Some clones in this sample may be carry-over from other donors' samples.

The chain combines TRBV6-5 with TRBJ1-2, with no clear D. Deletions cut 0 bases from V and 0 bases from J, with 11 bases between. This CDR3 is 16 amino acids long. Germline-derived CDR1 and CDR2 are MNHEY and SVGAGI. Here the CDR3 DNA reads TGTGCCAGCAGTTACTCGCAAGTGTCCGCTAACTATGGCTACACCTTC. Its protein product is CASSYSQVSANYGYTF.

V is TRBV4-1 and J is TRBJ2-5; no clear D gene. Trimming left V 0 bases short and J 7 bases short, with 9 bases between. Germline assignment: CDR1 MGHRA and CDR2 YSYEKL. The CDR3 sequence is 13 residues long. The CDR3 loop reads CASSQDSGRTQYF. CDR3 coding DNA: TGCGCCAGCAGCCAAGATAGTGGCCGGACCCAGTACTTC.

The V call is TRBV5-6, the J call TRBJ2-5; 9 bases fit TRBD1. CDR1 is SGHDT and CDR2 is YYEEEE in the germline V gene. The CDR3 has 14 residues. The trim removed 4 bases at V and 9 bases at J, leaving 10 bases unmatched. The CDR3 bases are TGTGCCAGCAGCCGACCTGGGACAGGGCGGTCCCAGTACTTC. Translated, it gives CASSRPGTGRSQYF.

The rearrangement joins TRBV6-1 to TRBJ1-1; the D is unclear. This CDR3 region has 13 residues. The germline CDR1 and CDR2 sequences are MNHNS and SASEGT. Trimming took 3 bases from V and 5 from J, leaving 10 bases between them. The CDR3 loop is CASSEQLGTEAFF. CDR3 in DNA: TGTGCCAGCAGTGAGCAGCTGGGAACTGAAGCTTTCTTT.

This chain joins TRBV6-1 and TRBJ2-7; D gene ambiguous. CDR3 length: 12 amino acids. Germline loops: CDR1 MNHNS, CDR2 SASEGT. Trimming shortened V by 10 bases and J by 2 bases, and 12 bases separated the two germline ends. CDR3 sequence: CATTNHPYEQYF. Written as DNA, the CDR3 is TGTGCCACCACAAACCACCCCTACGAGCAGTACTTC.

This chain links TRBV4-3 with TRBJ2-3, with 9 bases identical to TRBD1. This CDR3 is built from 15 residues. Per the germline V gene, CDR1 is LGHNA and CDR2 is YSLEER. V lost 3 bases and J lost 4; bases outside the gene matches: 5. The CDR3 region has the DNA TGCGCCAGCAGCCAGGGACAGGGCGGGGCAGATACGCAGTATTTT. This codes for CASSQGQGGADTQYF.

This chain uses TRBV7-8 with TRBJ2-6; D is unresolved. Germline CDR1 and CDR2: SGHVS and FQNEAQ. V was pared by 5 bases and J by 0 bases, with 14 bases between. CDR3 length: 17 residues. DNA of the CDR3: TGTGCCAGCAGCCCTAGGACGGGCCGCTCTGGGGCCAACGTCCTGACTTTC. Protein: CASSPRTGRSGANVLTF.

The chain combines TRBV19 with TRBJ2-7, with TRBD1 identical over 8 bases. Germline values: CDR1 LNHDA, CDR2 SQIVND (reference sequence). This CDR3 is 12 amino acids long. The junction had 2 bases not matched to a gene; V was cut back by 9 bases and J by 1 base. CDR3 in DNA: TGTGCCAGCCGGACAGGGTCCTACGAGCAGTACTTC. Translation gives CASRTGSYEQYF.

The V and J genes are TRBV6-1 and TRBJ1-2; perhaps TRBD1 as D (6 bases). From germline, CDR1 is MNHNS and CDR2 SASEGT. V was pared by 2 bases and J by 5 bases, with 12 bases between. This CDR3 has 14 residues. This chain's CDR3 is CASSEYGQGYGYTF. In DNA form, the CDR3 reads TGTGCCAGCAGTGAATATGGGCAGGGGTATGGCTACACCTTC.

The genes are TRBV5-5 and TRBJ2-7; a weak D match, TRBD1 (7 bases). There are 15 residues in the CDR3. The V end was cut by 3 bases, the J end by 2 bases, with 15 bases between. CDR1 SGHKS and CDR2 YYEKEE come from the germline V gene (reference sequence). DNA for the CDR3: TGTGCCAGCAGCTGGAGGCAGGGGGGACCCTACGAGCAGTACTTC. Amino acid sequence: CASSWRQGGPYEQYF.

This sequence joins TRBV7-9 and TRBJ2-7; D is unclear. Deletions cut 1 base from V and 2 bases from J, with 12 bases between. The germline V gene encodes CDR1 SEHNR and CDR2 FQNEAQ (reference sequence). This CDR3 has 15 residues. CDR3 coding DNA: TGTGCCAGCAGCTTAGGGCAGCGAAAAGCCTACGAGCAGTACTTC. Its protein product is CASSLGQRKAYEQYF.

The V and J genes are TRBV25-1 and TRBJ1-3; D perhaps matches TRBD1 (6 bases). Trimming removed 1 base from V and 0 bases from J, with 13 bases in between. This CDR3 is 17 amino acids long. The V gene's germline CDR1 is MGHDK and CDR2 SYGVNS. The CDR3 sequence is CASSESLGGDSGNTIYF. The CDR3 DNA reads TGTGCCAGCAGTGAATCTTTAGGGGGAGACTCTGGAAACACCATATATTTT.

Here the CDR3 reads CAWRSKTTSLADTQYF. Here the CDR3 DNA reads TGTGCCTGGAGGAGCAAGACGACTAGCTTGGCAGATACGCAGTATTTT. The genes are TRBV30 and TRBJ2-3, with 7 bases fitting TRBD2. Germline V CDR1 and CDR2: GTSNPN, SVGIG (reference sequence). V lost 3 bases to trimming and J lost 4 bases; unmatched junction nucleotides: 13. The CDR3 consists of 16 residues.

The chain employs TRBV9 and TRBJ2-3; 11 nucleotides match TRBD2. The germline V gene encodes CDR1 SGDLS and CDR2 YYNGEE. With 0 bases clipped from V and 1 base from J, the junction kept 7 bases outside the gene matches. The CDR3 runs 18 residues. In DNA, the CDR3 is TGTGCCAGCAGCGTAGATGGGCTAGCGGGAGGTCGCACAGATACGCAGTATTTT. Translated, it gives CASSVDGLAGGRTDTQYF.

This clone came up once. The V call is TRBV27, the J call TRBJ2-5; D is possibly TRBD2 (6 bases). The V gene's germline CDR1 is MNHEY and CDR2 SMNVEV (reference sequence). Trimming removed 7 bases at V and 5 bases at J, with 26 bases between. This CDR3 region has 17 residues. The CDR3 DNA sequence: TGTGCCAGCAAGTTTTCGGGAGCAAGATCCGCGGGGGAGACCCAGTACTTC. Translating it yields CASKFSGARSAGETQYF.

The V and J genes are TRBV9 and TRBJ2-2; possible D gene TRBD1, 5 bases. Trimming pared 2 bases from V and 4 bases from J, leaving 15 bases between. Germline V lookup: CDR1 SGDLS, CDR2 YYNGEE. CDR3 size: 16 residues. CDR3 DNA: TGTGCCAGCAGCGTCTCGGCAGGGCTGGCCACCGGGGAGCTGTTTTTT. Translated, it gives CASSVSAGLATGELFF.

V usage is TRBV7-8 and J usage is TRBJ1-3; 7 nucleotides align to TRBD1. The CDR3 has 17 amino acids. V gave up 3 bases and J gave up 2 bases; unmatched junction bases: 10. The germline V gene encodes CDR1 SGHVS and CDR2 FQNEAQ. This CDR3 is CASSLEPQGVTGNTIYF. The CDR3 nucleotides read TGTGCCAGCAGCTTGGAGCCTCAGGGGGTTACTGGAAACACCATATATTTT.